The 21 T cell receptor beta chains reported below all come from one sample, sequenced in a study of blood T cells in healthy people across ages. A second roughly 6 to 11 cycle PCR used barcoded and J-beta primers. TCRdb used MiXCR to reprocess the 5' RACE reads, holding one entry per CDR3 protein. This sample yields 1,500,000 or so distinct CDR3 sequences, of which roughly 43% are seen a single time; about 4% belongs to the top ten. The sample taken for sequencing was blood. The receptor source for this set is a woman under 30 in good health.

This chain connects TRBV15 to TRBJ1-2, with 7 bases fitting TRBD1. Trimming took 1 base from V and 4 from J; bases not matched to a gene: 6. CDR1 LNHNV and CDR2 YYDKDF come from the germline V gene (reference sequence). This CDR3 comprises 15 residues. The CDR3 here is CATSRVRGLTYGYTF. CDR3 DNA sequence: TGTGCCACCAGCAGAGTAAGGGGGCTGACCTATGGCTACACCTTC.

The chain joins TRBV7-9 to TRBJ2-2; D uncertain. Germline V gene lookup returns CDR1 SEHNR and CDR2 FQNEAQ (reference sequence). The V end lost 3 bases, the J end lost 4 bases, and 9 bases lay between the germline ends. The length of the CDR3 is 14 residues. CDR3 sequence: CASSLAISTGELFF. Here the CDR3 DNA reads TGTGCCAGCAGCTTGGCCATTTCCACCGGGGAGCTGTTTTTT.

This clonotype was picked up a small number of times. The chain uses TRBV6-5 and TRBJ2-1, with unresolved D. The CDR3 extends over 12 amino acids. The V gene's germline CDR1 is MNHEY and CDR2 SVGAGI. Trimming removed 6 bases from V and 8 bases from J, with 11 bases in between. In DNA form, the CDR3 reads TGTGCCAGCAGGGGTCTCCGGGATGAGCAGTTCTTC. Encoded protein: CASRGLRDEQFF.

There are a few counts of this clonotype. V and J are TRBV6-2 or TRBV6-3 and TRBJ1-2; maybe TRBD1 (6 bases). Trimming removed 0 bases at V and 0 bases at J, with 11 bases between. Germline V gives CDR1 MNHEY, CDR2 SVGEGT. This CDR3 spans 16 amino acids. The CDR3 region is CASSYSRDTPNYGYTF. The CDR3 region has the DNA TGTGCCAGCAGTTACTCGAGGGACACGCCTAACTATGGCTACACCTTC.

This chain connects TRBV25-1 to TRBJ2-1; 8 bases are shared with TRBD2. In germline, CDR1 is MGHDK, CDR2 SYGVNS. The ends lost 1 base at V and 8 bases at J; junction bases unmatched: 7. The CDR3 is 15 amino acids. The CDR3 DNA sequence: TGTGCCAGCAGTGAATCGGGGACTAGGGAGGATGAGCAGTTCTTC. This gives the protein CASSESGTREDEQFF.

This sequence joins TRBV27 and TRBJ2-1; TRBD2 aligns across 8 bases. J lost 4 bases, V lost 5 bases, and 10 bases had no gene match. Germline CDR1 reads MNHEY; CDR2 reads SMNVEV (reference sequence). The CDR3 sequence is 16 residues long. CDR3 protein: CASSRGAGEIYNEQFF. CDR3 nucleotides: TGTGCCAGCAGTCGGGGAGCGGGAGAAATTTACAATGAGCAGTTCTTC.

The gene calls are TRBV4-3 and TRBJ2-2; the D is unclear. Trimming removed 3 bases at V and 1 base at J, with 9 bases between. The CDR3 loop spans 15 amino acids. The V gene's germline CDR1 is LGHNA and CDR2 YSLEER. The DNA for the CDR3 is TGCGCCAGCAGCCACAACCGGGTGAACACCGGGGAGCTGTTTTTT. This translates into CASSHNRVNTGELFF.

In this sample, this clonotype turned up many times. The genes are TRBV12-3 or TRBV12-4 and TRBJ1-2; D is ambiguous. V was trimmed by 4 bases and J by 4 bases, leaving 4 bases between them. The CDR3 runs to 11 residues. The CDR3 reads CASSSLYGYTF. In DNA form, the CDR3 reads TGTGCCAGCAGTTCACTCTATGGCTACACCTTC.

This clonotype was observed a few times. The J gene is TRBJ1-2, the V gene TRBV4-3, with unresolved D. Per the germline V gene, CDR1 is LGHNA and CDR2 is YSLEER. CDR3 length equals 15 residues. The germline V and J ends were trimmed by 0 bases and 4 bases, with 12 bases remaining between them. CDR3 region: CASSQDSLGVYGYTF. The CDR3 DNA follows: TGCGCCAGCAGCCAAGATAGCCTTGGGGTCTATGGCTACACCTTC.

The chain combines TRBV27 with TRBJ2-7, with D perhaps given as TRBD1 or TRBD2 (5 bases each). The germline V gene encodes CDR1 MNHEY and CDR2 SMNVEV (reference sequence). This CDR3 has 14 amino acids. V lost 4 bases and J 7 bases, leaving 17 bases between the germline ends. The CDR3 spells CASSSGATYNEQYF. In DNA, the CDR3 is TGTGCCAGCAGTTCCGGGGCCACCTACAATGAGCAGTACTTC.

The CDR3: CASSLAVVTGELFF. CDR3 DNA: TGTGCCAGCAGCTTAGCCGTCGTGACCGGGGAGCTGTTTTTT. J is TRBJ2-2 and V is TRBV7-9; D gene uncertain. Germline CDR1 and CDR2: SEHNR and FQNEAQ (reference sequence). CDR3 length: 14 amino acids. V lost 0 bases to trimming and J lost 5 bases, with 7 bases between them.

V usage is TRBV4-2 and J usage is TRBJ2-3; 7 bases fit TRBD1. This CDR3 has 18 residues. Germline V gene sequence: CDR1 LGHNA, CDR2 YNFKEQ. The ends lost 0 bases at V and 2 bases at J; junction bases unmatched: 11. CDR3: CASSQEWTGITPTDTQYF. The DNA of the CDR3 is TGTGCCAGCAGCCAAGAGTGGACAGGAATTACCCCCACAGATACGCAGTATTTT.

J is TRBJ2-5 and V is TRBV20-1, with TRBD2 matching 9 bases. Germline V lookup: CDR1 DFQATT, CDR2 SNEGSKA (reference sequence). CDR3 length: 15 residues. Trimming cost V 0 bases and J 11 bases; bases outside gene matches: 13. The CDR3 coding sequence is TGCAGTGCTAGAGAGCAAGCGGGGGGATCCAATGAGCAGTACTTC. Translating it yields CSAREQAGGSNEQYF.

The V call is TRBV25-1, the J call TRBJ2-5, with a weak D call TRBD1 (5 bases). Germline values: CDR1 MGHDK, CDR2 SYGVNS. V was pared by 4 bases and J by 1 base, with 19 bases between. This CDR3 contains 17 residues. As DNA, the CDR3 is TGTGCCAGCAGTGTAGGCCAGGGCCCCCGGGTCCAAGAGACCCAGTACTTC. This encodes CASSVGQGPRVQETQYF.

This sequence joins TRBV20-1 and TRBJ2-7; D tentatively fits TRBD1 or TRBD2 (7 bases each). The CDR3 contains 15 residues. CDR1 is DFQATT and CDR2 is SNEGSKA in the germline V gene (reference sequence). V was shortened by 6 bases and J by 5 bases, with 23 bases between the two germline ends. The CDR3 is CSAPGGAMDFHEQYF. CDR3 DNA: TGCAGTGCGCCAGGGGGGGCGATGGATTTCCACGAGCAGTACTTC.

This clonotype was detected a few times. CDR3 region: CASSSGIGTQVYGYTF. The CDR3 DNA reads as TGTGCCAGCAGCTCCGGCATCGGGACGCAGGTTTATGGCTACACCTTC. V is TRBV7-9 and J is TRBJ1-2, with D possibly being TRBD1 (5 bases). V lost 4 bases and J 5 bases, leaving 20 bases between the germline ends. The CDR3 loop spans 16 amino acids. Germline V CDR1 and CDR2: SEHNR, FQNEAQ (reference sequence).

The chain employs TRBV4-1 and TRBJ2-3; D might be TRBD1 (5 bases). Trimming pared 0 bases from V and 10 bases from J, leaving 14 bases between. The CDR3 has 14 residues. CDR1 and CDR2 from the germline V gene are MGHRA and YSYEKL. As DNA, the CDR3 is TGCGCCAGCAGCCAAGATAGTAGGGGTACGGCGCAGTATTTT. It encodes CASSQDSRGTAQYF.

This clonotype has just a few counts. This sequence joins TRBV25-1 and TRBJ2-5, with 14 positions matching TRBD2. Germline V gives CDR1 MGHDK, CDR2 SYGVNS. The CDR3 runs 15 residues. V lost 8 bases and J lost 0; bases outside the gene matches: 2. The DNA for the CDR3 is TGTGCCAGCGGGACTAGCGGGGGAAACCAAGAGACCCAGTACTTC. It specifies CASGTSGGNQETQYF.

The chain employs TRBV7-9 and TRBJ2-2; no reliable D call. Germline V gene data show CDR1 as SEHNR and CDR2 as FQNEAQ (reference sequence). The CDR3 has 13 residues. Trimming shortened V by 5 bases and J by 4 bases, and 8 bases separated the two germline ends. The CDR3 sequence is CASSVQATGELFF. The CDR3 coding sequence is TGTGCCAGCAGCGTCCAGGCCACCGGGGAGCTGTTTTTT.

V usage is TRBV2 and J usage is TRBJ1-1; TRBD1 aligns across 8 bases. The CDR3 sequence is 14 residues long. V was clipped by 7 bases and J by 2 bases; unmatched bases: 6. Germline lookup yields CDR1 SNHLY and CDR2 FYNNEI. The DNA for the CDR3 is TGTGCCAGCACCTTTGGACAGGGTAACACTGAAGCTTTCTTT. Its protein product is CASTFGQGNTEAFF.

The CDR3, as DNA: TGTGCCAGCAACAGCCGGGACCAAAAAGAGACCCAGTACTTC. Its protein is CASNSRDQKETQYF. The chain is built from TRBV6-1 and TRBJ2-5, with D perhaps being TRBD1 or TRBD2 (5 bases each). V gave up 7 bases and J gave up 3 bases, with 15 bases separating them. Germline values: CDR1 MNHNS, CDR2 SASEGT. The CDR3 totals 14 residues.